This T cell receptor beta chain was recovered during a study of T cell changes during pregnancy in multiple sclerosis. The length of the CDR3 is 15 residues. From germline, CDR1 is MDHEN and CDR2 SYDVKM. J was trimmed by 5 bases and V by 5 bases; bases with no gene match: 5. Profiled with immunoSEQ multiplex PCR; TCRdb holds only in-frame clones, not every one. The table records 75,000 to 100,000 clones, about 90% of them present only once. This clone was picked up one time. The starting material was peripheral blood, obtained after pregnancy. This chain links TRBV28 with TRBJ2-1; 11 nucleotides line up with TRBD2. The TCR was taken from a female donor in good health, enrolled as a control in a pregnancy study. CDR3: CASSSGLAGHNEQFF. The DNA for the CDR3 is TGTGCCAGCAGTAGCGGACTAGCGGGCCACAATGAGCAGTTCTTC.